The 30 T cell receptor beta chains reported below all come from one sample, sequenced in a study of human T cells and chemical hapten exposure. Indicated time point: patch test 1, 2 weeks after DPC sensitization. Treatment specified: therapeutic diphenylcyclopropenone sensitization with weekly scalp DPC. One entry per CDR3 protein results from TCRdb running MiXCR on the RACE reads. The table records about 120,000 distinct CDR3 sequences, about an eighth of them present only once. This specimen was whole blood, taken in connection with sensitization to the hapten diphenylcyclopropenone (DPC). These receptors were collected from a woman aged 45-59 years with alopecia areata. Some clones in this sample may be carry-over from other donors' samples.

This chain uses TRBV3-1 with TRBJ2-1; no clear D gene. Trimming took off 2 bases at V and 0 bases at J, with 17 bases between the two ends. Per the germline V gene, CDR1 is LGHDT and CDR2 is YNNKEL (reference sequence). The CDR3 runs to 18 residues. The CDR3 spells CASSQQNGLRSSYNEQFF. CDR3 bases: TGTGCCAGCAGCCAACAAAATGGCCTGAGAAGCTCCTACAATGAGCAGTTCTTC.

Ten or more counts support this clonotype. V usage is TRBV18 and J usage is TRBJ1-4; D gene ambiguous. This CDR3 region has 14 residues. In germline, CDR1 is KGHSH, CDR2 LQKENI. V was shortened by 4 bases and J by 4 bases, with 10 bases between the two germline ends. CDR3 coding DNA: TGTGCCAGCTCACTGGACGGACGTAATGAAAAACTGTTTTTT. Translating gives CASSLDGRNEKLFF.

This clonotype occurred a few times. The V and J genes are TRBV5-1 and TRBJ1-2; D not certain. The CDR3 is 13 amino acids. Trimming removed 2 bases from V and 8 bases from J, with 13 bases in between. Germline values: CDR1 SGHRS, CDR2 YFSETQ. CDR3 amino acids: CASSFTSERGYTF. The CDR3 DNA follows: TGCGCCAGCAGCTTCACCTCCGAGAGAGGCTACACCTTC.

This clonotype was seen repeatedly, ten times or more. This chain uses TRBV6-2 or TRBV6-3 with TRBJ2-1; TRBD2 aligns across 8 bases. V lost 7 bases, J lost 10 bases, and 9 bases stayed unmatched. In germline, CDR1 is MNHEY, CDR2 SVGEGT. The CDR3 is 13 residues long. The CDR3 DNA is TGTGCCAGCACCGGGACTAGTCTGAGCGAGCAGTTCTTC. Its protein is CASTGTSLSEQFF.

The V and J genes are TRBV12-3 or TRBV12-4 and TRBJ2-5; 8 nucleotides agree with TRBD1. The CDR3 contains 14 residues. V shed 5 bases, J shed 7 bases, and the junction held 9 bases outside the gene matches. CDR3 residues: CASSPGGAGGTQYF. CDR3 bases: TGTGCCAGCAGTCCAGGGGGCGCAGGAGGGACCCAGTACTTC.

This clonotype was observed a handful of times. This chain links TRBV29-1 with TRBJ1-5; D is unclear. Germline CDR1 is SQVTM and CDR2 is ANQGSEA. The CDR3 spans 13 residues. The germline V and J ends were trimmed by 4 bases and 4 bases, with 11 bases remaining between them. For the CDR3, the DNA is TGCAGCGTTGTTGGGGTAGGAAATCAGCCCCAGCATTTT. It is translated as CSVVGVGNQPQHF.

The chain uses TRBV11-2 and TRBJ2-2; no firm D call. Germline V gene lookup returns CDR1 SGHAT and CDR2 FQNNGV. Trimming left V 3 bases short and J 1 base short, with 6 bases between. This CDR3 is built from 14 residues. The CDR3 loop reads CASSFAMNTGELFF. Here the CDR3 DNA reads TGTGCCAGCAGCTTTGCGATGAACACCGGGGAGCTGTTTTTT. The complete variable domain, with remaining parts taken from reference TRBV11-2 and TRBJ2-2, reads EAGVAQSPRYKIIEKRQSVAFWCNPISGHATLYWYQQILGQGPKLLIQFQNNGVVDDSQLPKDRFSAERLKGVDSTLKIQPAKLEDSAVYLCASSFAMNTGELFFGEGSRLTVL.

This chain joins TRBV20-1 and TRBJ1-1, with D perhaps TRBD1 (6 bases). V shed 6 bases and J shed 3 bases, with 14 bases lying between them. Germline V gene data show CDR1 as DFQATT and CDR2 as SNEGSKA (reference sequence). CDR3 length: 13 amino acids. CDR3 in amino acids: CSARGPMDTEAFF. As DNA, the CDR3 is TGCAGTGCCAGGGGTCCAATGGACACTGAAGCTTTCTTT.

The genes are TRBV20-1 and TRBJ2-7; 10 bases are a match to TRBD2. CDR3 length: 15 residues. V was pared by 2 bases and J by 3 bases, with 7 bases of the junction left unmatched. The germline gives CDR1 DFQATT, CDR2 SNEGSKA (reference sequence). This CDR3 is CSARIASGSGYEQYF. CDR3 nucleotides: TGCAGTGCTAGAATCGCTAGCGGGAGCGGCTACGAGCAGTACTTC.

The rearrangement joins TRBV4-3 to TRBJ2-2, with D maybe TRBD1 (6 bases). CDR1 is LGHNA and CDR2 is YSLEER in the germline V gene. With 6 bases removed from V and 0 bases from J, the gap between germline ends came to 11 bases. The CDR3 runs to 15 residues. Written as DNA, the CDR3 is TGCGCCAGCAGACTGGACAGCGCGAACACCGGGGAGCTGTTTTTT. Residues: CASRLDSANTGELFF.

The chain uses TRBV28 and TRBJ2-7; D is uncertain. Germline V gives CDR1 MDHEN, CDR2 SYDVKM. The CDR3 sequence is 13 residues long. V lost 4 bases to trimming and J lost 0 bases, with 7 bases between them. The CDR3 coding sequence is TGTGCCAGCAGTTACGGTTCCTCCTACGAGCAGTACTTC. The encoded protein is CASSYGSSYEQYF.

This rearrangement joins TRBV28 to TRBJ2-5, with 8 bases that match TRBD2. J was trimmed by 1 base and V by 4 bases; bases with no gene match: 5. The CDR3 is made up of 15 amino acids. Germline V gives CDR1 MDHEN, CDR2 SYDVKM. CDR3 sequence (DNA): TGTGCCAGCAGTTCCCCCGGGACTAGCCAAGAGACCCAGTACTTC. This translates into CASSSPGTSQETQYF.

This clonotype has ten or more counts. V usage is TRBV6-5 and J usage is TRBJ1-1; unclear D gene. Germline CDR1 is MNHEY and CDR2 is SVGAGI. Trimming shortened V by 7 bases and J by 2 bases, and 8 bases separated the two germline ends. The CDR3 length is 12 residues. CDR3 in DNA: TGTGCCAGCACTCCGGGAAACACTGAAGCTTTCTTT. Protein sequence: CASTPGNTEAFF.

Ten or more counts support this clonotype. The V and J genes are TRBV7-9 and TRBJ2-1; D gene unclear. Between the trimmed V and J ends, which lost 3 bases and 0 bases, there was a span of 9 bases. The CDR3 loop spans 15 amino acids. The germline CDR1 and CDR2 sequences are SEHNR and FQNEAQ (reference sequence). CDR3 loop: CASSLTESSYNEQFF. DNA for the CDR3: TGTGCCAGCAGCTTGACGGAGAGCTCCTACAATGAGCAGTTCTTC.

This clonotype was detected a few times. The chain employs TRBV28 and TRBJ1-2; 9 bases agree with TRBD1. CDR3 length: 13 amino acids. Germline CDR1 MDHEN, CDR2 SYDVKM. J was trimmed by 6 bases and V by 8 bases; bases with no gene match: 7. The CDR3 nucleotides read TGTGCCAGCTCGTCCGGGGACAGGGATGGCTACACCTTC. This codes for CASSSGDRDGYTF.

The chain recombines TRBV5-5 with TRBJ1-1; no firm D call. Germline V lookup: CDR1 SGHKS, CDR2 YYEKEE (reference sequence). The V and J ends lost 0 bases and 0 bases respectively, with 6 bases between them. The length of the CDR3 is 14 residues. This chain's CDR3 is CASSLARMNTEAFF. The CDR3 DNA is TGTGCCAGCAGCTTGGCAAGAATGAACACTGAAGCTTTCTTT. Drawing the rest from reference TRBV5-5 and TRBJ1-1, the complete variable domain is DAGVTQSPTHLIKTRGQQVTLRCSPISGHKSVSWYQQVLGQGPQFIFQYYEKEERGRGNFPDRFSARQFPNYSSELNVNALLLGDSALYLCASSLARMNTEAFFGQGTRLTVV.

The chain carries TRBV11-1 and TRBJ2-3, with 13 bases fitting TRBD2. The CDR3 extends over 17 amino acids. Germline V gene sequence: CDR1 SGHAT, CDR2 FQDESV (reference sequence). Trimming cost V 5 bases and J 0 bases; bases outside gene matches: 5. The CDR3 sequence is CASSGRLAGGSTDTQYF. CDR3 nucleotides: TGTGCCAGCAGCGGGAGACTAGCGGGAGGAAGCACAGATACGCAGTATTTT. Variable domain in full (rest from reference TRBV11-1 and TRBJ2-3): EAEVAQSPRYKITEKSQAVAFWCDPISGHATLYWYRQILGQGPELLVQFQDESVVDDSQLPKDRFSAERLKGVDSTLKIQPAELGDSAMYLCASSGRLAGGSTDTQYFGPGTRLTVL.

This clonotype was counted a few times. This chain uses TRBV7-2 with TRBJ1-1; possible D gene TRBD1, 5 bases. The CDR3 has 12 residues. The germline V gene encodes CDR1 SGHTA and CDR2 FQGNSA. V was pared by 5 bases and J by 9 bases, with 13 bases between. The CDR3 DNA reads TGTGCCAGCAGCCCAGGGTCGGGTAAAGCTTTCTTT. Its protein is CASSPGSGKAFF.

The chain combines TRBV12-3 or TRBV12-4 with TRBJ2-1; 8 bases align to TRBD2. V shed 6 bases and J 4 bases; nucleotides not matched to a gene: 11. This CDR3 has 16 amino acids. DNA of the CDR3: TGTGCCAGCAGCTTCCAGATGAGCGGGGGTTACAATGAGCAGTTCTTC. Amino acid sequence: CASSFQMSGGYNEQFF.

This clonotype was found a few times. The chain combines TRBV12-3 or TRBV12-4 with TRBJ1-1; D is undetermined. The CDR3 length is 14 residues. The V end was cut by 1 base, the J end by 4 bases, with 10 bases between. CDR3 loop: CASSLGRVGTEAFF. CDR3 bases: TGTGCCAGCAGTTTAGGTAGGGTGGGCACTGAAGCTTTCTTT.

The V gene is TRBV2, the J gene TRBJ2-5; the match to TRBD1 covers 12 bases. J was trimmed by 5 bases and V by 7 bases; bases with no gene match: 5. The germline V gene encodes CDR1 SNHLY and CDR2 FYNNEI. The CDR3 contains 14 residues. CDR3 sequence (DNA): TGTGCCAGCACTCGGGACAGGGGGCGCGAGACCCAGTACTTC. It codes for CASTRDRGRETQYF.

This clonotype showed up many times. The chain links TRBV7-9 to TRBJ1-4, with no clear D. CDR1 is SEHNR, CDR2 FQNEAQ, per germline (reference sequence). V was pared by 2 bases and J by 5 bases, with 6 bases between. The CDR3 totals 13 residues. CDR3 DNA: TGTGCCAGCAGCTTATGGATGAATGAAAAACTGTTTTTT. Translation: CASSLWMNEKLFF.

The rearrangement joins TRBV20-1 to TRBJ1-4, with TRBD1 matching 7 bases. Germline V gene lookup returns CDR1 DFQATT and CDR2 SNEGSKA (reference sequence). The CDR3 runs 15 residues. Trimming took 5 bases from V and 5 from J; bases not matched to a gene: 11. CDR3 protein: CSARQQQGSNEKLFF. CDR3 DNA sequence: TGCAGTGCTCGACAACAACAGGGGTCGAATGAAAAACTGTTTTTT.

In this sample, this clonotype turned up many times. V is TRBV24-1 and J is TRBJ2-1; D perhaps matches TRBD2 (5 bases). The V gene lost 7 bases and the J gene lost 0 bases, with 9 bases spanning the gap. The CDR3 length is 14 residues. Germline values: CDR1 KGHDR, CDR2 SFDVKD. The CDR3 spells CATSGLNSYNEQFF. The CDR3 DNA reads TGTGCCACCAGCGGACTCAACTCCTACAATGAGCAGTTCTTC.

The CDR3 bases are TGCAGTGCTAGAGATTACCGGACCAAAGCGGTCTATCATGAGCAGTTCTTC. Encoded protein: CSARDYRTKAVYHEQFF. The chain has TRBV20-1 and TRBJ2-1; perhaps TRBD2 as D (5 bases). The germline V gene has CDR1 DFQATT and CDR2 SNEGSKA (reference sequence). Trimming pared 0 bases from V and 8 bases from J, leaving 23 bases between. The CDR3 has 17 amino acids.

This clonotype has only a few counts. The J gene is TRBJ2-1, the V gene TRBV20-1; possible D gene TRBD2, 5 bases. Trimming shortened V by 3 bases and J by 9 bases, and 12 bases separated the two germline ends. Germline loops: CDR1 DFQATT, CDR2 SNEGSKA (reference sequence). CDR3 length: 12 residues. The CDR3 bases are TGCAGTGCTAGTTTACTAGTATCTGAGCAGTTCTTC. This codes for CSASLLVSEQFF.

The sample holds many counts of this clonotype. The J gene is TRBJ2-1, the V gene TRBV7-2; the match to TRBD1 covers 7 bases. This CDR3 is built from 16 residues. The V gene end was trimmed by 5 bases and the J gene end by 3 bases; junction bases not matched to a gene: 10. Germline V gives CDR1 SGHTA, CDR2 FQGNSA. The CDR3: CASSLGQLTLYNEQFF. Here the CDR3 DNA reads TGTGCCAGCAGCCTGGGACAGTTGACACTCTACAATGAGCAGTTCTTC.

This clonotype was recorded at least ten times. The chain recombines TRBV6-6 with TRBJ1-5; TRBD1 matches at 7 bases. The CDR3 is 14 amino acids. Germline CDR1 and CDR2: MNHNY and SVGAGI (reference sequence). The trim removed 5 bases at V and 4 bases at J, leaving 5 bases unmatched. CDR3 sequence: CASSPQGVNQPQHF. CDR3 in DNA: TGTGCCAGCAGTCCTCAGGGGGTAAATCAGCCCCAGCATTTT.

This chain uses TRBV20-1 with TRBJ2-5; maybe TRBD2 (6 bases). This CDR3 is 10 amino acids long. CDR1 and CDR2 (germline): DFQATT, SNEGSKA (reference sequence). V was clipped by 6 bases and J by 7 bases, with 9 bases between them. In DNA form, the CDR3 reads TGCAGTGCCGGAGGGGTGACCCAGTACTTC. It encodes CSAGGVTQYF.

This clonotype was seen many times. The chain links TRBV20-1 to TRBJ2-7; maybe TRBD1 (6 bases). The V end was cut by 3 bases, the J end by 0 bases, with 12 bases between. Germline V gene lookup returns CDR1 DFQATT and CDR2 SNEGSKA (reference sequence). This CDR3 spans 14 amino acids. CDR3 sequence reads: CSARQGQSSYEQYF. The CDR3 nucleotides are TGCAGTGCTAGGCAAGGACAGAGCTCCTACGAGCAGTACTTC.